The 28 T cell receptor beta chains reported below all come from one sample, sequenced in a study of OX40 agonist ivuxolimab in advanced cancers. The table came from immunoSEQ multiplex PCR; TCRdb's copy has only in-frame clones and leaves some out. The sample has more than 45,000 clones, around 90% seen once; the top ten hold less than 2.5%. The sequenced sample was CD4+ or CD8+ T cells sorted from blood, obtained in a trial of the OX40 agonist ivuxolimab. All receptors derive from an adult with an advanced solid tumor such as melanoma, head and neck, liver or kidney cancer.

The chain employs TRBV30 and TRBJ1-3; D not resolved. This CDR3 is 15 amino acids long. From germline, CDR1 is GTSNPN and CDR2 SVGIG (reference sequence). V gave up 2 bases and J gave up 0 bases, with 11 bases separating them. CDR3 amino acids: CAWSPNQVSGNTIYF. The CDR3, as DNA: TGTGCCTGGAGTCCCAATCAAGTCTCTGGAAACACCATATATTTT.

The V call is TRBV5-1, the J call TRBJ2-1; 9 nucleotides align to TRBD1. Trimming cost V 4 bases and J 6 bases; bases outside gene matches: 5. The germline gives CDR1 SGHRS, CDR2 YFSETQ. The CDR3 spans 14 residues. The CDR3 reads CASSGGQGTNEQFF. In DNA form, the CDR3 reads TGCGCCAGCAGCGGCGGACAGGGGACCAATGAGCAGTTCTTC.

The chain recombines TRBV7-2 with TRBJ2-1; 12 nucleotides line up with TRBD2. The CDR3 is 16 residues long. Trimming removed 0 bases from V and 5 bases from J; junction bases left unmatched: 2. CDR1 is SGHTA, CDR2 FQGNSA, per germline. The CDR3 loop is CASSLAWTSGNNEQFF. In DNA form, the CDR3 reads TGTGCCAGCAGCTTAGCGTGGACTAGCGGGAACAATGAGCAGTTCTTC.

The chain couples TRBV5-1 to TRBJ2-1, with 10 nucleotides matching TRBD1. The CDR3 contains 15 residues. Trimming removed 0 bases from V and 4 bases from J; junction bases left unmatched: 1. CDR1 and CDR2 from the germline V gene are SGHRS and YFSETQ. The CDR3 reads CASSLGDRGYNEQFF. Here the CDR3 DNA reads TGCGCCAGCAGCTTGGGGGACAGGGGATACAATGAGCAGTTCTTC.

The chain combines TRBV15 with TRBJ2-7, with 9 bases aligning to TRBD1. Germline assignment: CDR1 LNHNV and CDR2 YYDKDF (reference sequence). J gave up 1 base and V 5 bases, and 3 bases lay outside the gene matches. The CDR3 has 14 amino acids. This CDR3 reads CATSLDRGSYEQYF. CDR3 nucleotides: TGTGCCACCAGCCTGGACAGGGGATCCTACGAGCAGTACTTC. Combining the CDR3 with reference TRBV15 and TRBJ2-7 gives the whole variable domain DAMVIQNPRYQVTQFGKPVTLSCSQTLNHNVMYWYQQKSSQAPKLLFHYYDKDFNNEADTPDNFQSRRPNTSFCFLDIRSPGLGDTAMYLCATSLDRGSYEQYFGPGTRLTVT.

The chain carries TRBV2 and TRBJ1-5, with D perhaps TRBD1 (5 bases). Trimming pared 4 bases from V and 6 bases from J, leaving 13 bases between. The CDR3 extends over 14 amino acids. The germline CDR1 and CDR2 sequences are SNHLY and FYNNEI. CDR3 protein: CASSVYGGFQPQHF. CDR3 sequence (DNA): TGTGCCAGCAGTGTTTACGGGGGTTTTCAGCCCCAGCATTTT.

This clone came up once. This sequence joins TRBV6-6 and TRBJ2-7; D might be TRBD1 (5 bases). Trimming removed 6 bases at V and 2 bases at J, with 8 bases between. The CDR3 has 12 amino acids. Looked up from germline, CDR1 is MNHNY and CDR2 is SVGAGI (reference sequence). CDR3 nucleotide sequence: TGTGCCAGCAGGGGGCGGACCTACGAGCAGTACTTC. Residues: CASRGRTYEQYF.

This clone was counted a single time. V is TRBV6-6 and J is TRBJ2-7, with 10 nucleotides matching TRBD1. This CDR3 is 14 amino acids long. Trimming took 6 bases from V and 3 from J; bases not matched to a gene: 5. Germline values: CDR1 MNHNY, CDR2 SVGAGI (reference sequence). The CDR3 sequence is CASRAGQGSYEQYF. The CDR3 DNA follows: TGTGCCAGCAGAGCGGGACAGGGGAGCTACGAGCAGTACTTC.

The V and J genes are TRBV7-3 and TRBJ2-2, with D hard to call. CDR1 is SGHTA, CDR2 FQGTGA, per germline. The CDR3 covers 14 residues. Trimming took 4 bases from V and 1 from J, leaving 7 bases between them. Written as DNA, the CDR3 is TGTGCCAGCAGCTCATATCAGAACACCGGGGAGCTGTTTTTT. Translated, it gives CASSSYQNTGELFF. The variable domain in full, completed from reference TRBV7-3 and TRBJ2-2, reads GAGVSQTPSNKVTEKGKYVELRCDPISGHTALYWYRQSLGQGPEFLIYFQGTGAADDSGLPNDRFFAVRPEGSVSTLKIQRTERGDSAVYLCASSSYQNTGELFFGEGSRLTVL.

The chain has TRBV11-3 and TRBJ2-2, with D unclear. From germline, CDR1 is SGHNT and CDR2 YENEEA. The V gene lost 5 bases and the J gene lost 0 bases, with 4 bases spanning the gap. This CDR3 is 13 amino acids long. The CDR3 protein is CASSKPNTGELFF. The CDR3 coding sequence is TGTGCCAGCAGCAAACCGAACACCGGGGAGCTGTTTTTT.

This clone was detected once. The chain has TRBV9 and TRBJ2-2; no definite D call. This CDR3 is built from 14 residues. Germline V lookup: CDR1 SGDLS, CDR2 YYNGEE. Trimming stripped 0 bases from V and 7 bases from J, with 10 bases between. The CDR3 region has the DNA TGTGCCAGCAGCGTAGCTAGTGGGAACGGGGAGCTGTTTTTT. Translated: CASSVASGNGELFF.

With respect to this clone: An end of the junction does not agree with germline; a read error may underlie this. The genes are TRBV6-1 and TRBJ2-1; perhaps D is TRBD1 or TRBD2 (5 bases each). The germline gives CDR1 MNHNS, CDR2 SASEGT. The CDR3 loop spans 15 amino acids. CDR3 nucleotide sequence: TGTGCCAGCAGTGCCCGGGACCCCTCCCACAATGAGCAGTTCTTC. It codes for CASSARDPSHNEQFF.

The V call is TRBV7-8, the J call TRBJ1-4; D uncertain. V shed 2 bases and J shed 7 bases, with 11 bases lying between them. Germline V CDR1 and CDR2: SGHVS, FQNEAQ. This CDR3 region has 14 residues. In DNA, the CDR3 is TGTGCCAGCAGCTTATTCGGCACGGCTGAAAAACTGTTTTTT. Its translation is CASSLFGTAEKLFF.

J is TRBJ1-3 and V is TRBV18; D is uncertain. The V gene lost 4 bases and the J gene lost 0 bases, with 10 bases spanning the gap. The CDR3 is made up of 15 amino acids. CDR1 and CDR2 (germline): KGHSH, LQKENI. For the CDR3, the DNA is TGTGCCAGCTCACAAGACGGACGCTCTGGAAACACCATATATTTT. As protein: CASSQDGRSGNTIYF.

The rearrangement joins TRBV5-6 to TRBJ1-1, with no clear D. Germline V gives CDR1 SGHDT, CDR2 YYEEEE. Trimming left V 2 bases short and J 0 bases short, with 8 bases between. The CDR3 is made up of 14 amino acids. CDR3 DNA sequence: TGTGCCAGCAGCTTACCCGCCATGAACACTGAAGCTTTCTTT. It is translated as CASSLPAMNTEAFF.

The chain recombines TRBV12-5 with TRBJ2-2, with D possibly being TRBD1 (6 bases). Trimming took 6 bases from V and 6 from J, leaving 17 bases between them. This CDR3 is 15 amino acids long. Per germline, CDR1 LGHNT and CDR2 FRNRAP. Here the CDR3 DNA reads TGTGCTAGTGGCAGGACAGTGACGGGCGCCGGGGAGCTGTTTTTT. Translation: CASGRTVTGAGELFF.

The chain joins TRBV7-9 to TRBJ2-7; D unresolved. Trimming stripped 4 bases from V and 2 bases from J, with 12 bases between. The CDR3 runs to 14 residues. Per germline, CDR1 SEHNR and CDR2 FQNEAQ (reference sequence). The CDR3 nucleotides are TGTGCCAGCAGCTCATCCAGTCGGCCCTACGAGCAGTACTTC. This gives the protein CASSSSSRPYEQYF.

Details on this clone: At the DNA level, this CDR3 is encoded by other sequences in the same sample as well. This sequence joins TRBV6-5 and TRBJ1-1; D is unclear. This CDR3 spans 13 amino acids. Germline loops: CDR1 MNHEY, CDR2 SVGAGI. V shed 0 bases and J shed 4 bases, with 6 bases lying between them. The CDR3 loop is CASSYSRGTEAFF. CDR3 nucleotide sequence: TGTGCCAGCAGTTACTCGAGAGGCACTGAAGCTTTCTTT.

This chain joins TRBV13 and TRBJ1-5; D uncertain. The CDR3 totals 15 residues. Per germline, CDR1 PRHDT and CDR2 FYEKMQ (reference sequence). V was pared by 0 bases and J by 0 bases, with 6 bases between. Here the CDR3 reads CASSLGQYSNQPQHF. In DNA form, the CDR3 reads TGTGCCAGCAGCTTAGGCCAGTATAGCAATCAGCCCCAGCATTTT.

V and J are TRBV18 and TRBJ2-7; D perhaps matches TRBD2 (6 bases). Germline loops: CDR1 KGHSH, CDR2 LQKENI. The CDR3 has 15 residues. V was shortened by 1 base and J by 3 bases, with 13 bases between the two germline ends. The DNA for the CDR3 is TGTGCCAGCTCACCACTTGCCGGGGGAAACTACGAGCAGTACTTC. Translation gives CASSPLAGGNYEQYF.

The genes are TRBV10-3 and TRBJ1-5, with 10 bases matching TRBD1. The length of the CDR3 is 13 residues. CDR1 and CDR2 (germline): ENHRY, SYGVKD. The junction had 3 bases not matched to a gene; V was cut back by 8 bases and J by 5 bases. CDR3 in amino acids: CAIADRGDQPQHF. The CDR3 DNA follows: TGTGCCATCGCGGACAGGGGGGATCAGCCCCAGCATTTT.

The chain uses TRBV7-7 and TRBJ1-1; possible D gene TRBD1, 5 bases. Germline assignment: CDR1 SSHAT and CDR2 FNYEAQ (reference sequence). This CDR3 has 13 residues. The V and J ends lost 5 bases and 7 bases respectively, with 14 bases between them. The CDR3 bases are TGTGCCAGCAGCCCGGACGGGGGACGTGAAGCTTTCTTT. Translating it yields CASSPDGGREAFF. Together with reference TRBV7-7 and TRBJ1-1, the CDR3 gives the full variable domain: GAGVSQSPRYKVTKRGQDVTLRCDPISSHATLYWYQQALGQGPEFLTYFNYEAQPDKSGLPSDRFSAERPEGSISTLTIQRTEQRDSAMYRCASSPDGGREAFFGQGTRLTVV.

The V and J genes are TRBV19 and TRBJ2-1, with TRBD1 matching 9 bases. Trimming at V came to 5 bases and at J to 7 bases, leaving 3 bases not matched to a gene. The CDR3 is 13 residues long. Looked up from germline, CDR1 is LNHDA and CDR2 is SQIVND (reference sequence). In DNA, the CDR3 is TGTGCCAGTAGTGGGGACAGGGCAAATGAGCAGTTCTTC. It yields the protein CASSGDRANEQFF.

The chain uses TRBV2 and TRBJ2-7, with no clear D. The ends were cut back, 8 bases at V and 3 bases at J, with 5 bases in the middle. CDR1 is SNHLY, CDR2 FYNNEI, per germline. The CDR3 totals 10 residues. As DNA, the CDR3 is TGTGCCAGCGGCCTCTACGAGCAGTACTTC. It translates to CASGLYEQYF.

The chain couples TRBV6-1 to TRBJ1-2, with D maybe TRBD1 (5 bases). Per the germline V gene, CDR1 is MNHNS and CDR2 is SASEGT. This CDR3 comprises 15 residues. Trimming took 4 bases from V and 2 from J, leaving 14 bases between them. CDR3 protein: CASSVMEGSNYGYTF. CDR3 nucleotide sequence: TGTGCCAGCAGTGTTATGGAGGGGTCAAACTATGGCTACACCTTC.

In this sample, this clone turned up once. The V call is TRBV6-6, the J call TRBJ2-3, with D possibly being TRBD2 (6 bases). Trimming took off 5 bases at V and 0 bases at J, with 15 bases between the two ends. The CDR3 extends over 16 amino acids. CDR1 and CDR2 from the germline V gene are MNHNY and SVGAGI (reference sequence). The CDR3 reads CASSVLEGRSTDTQYF. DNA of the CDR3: TGTGCCAGCAGTGTCCTGGAGGGGAGAAGCACAGATACGCAGTATTTT.

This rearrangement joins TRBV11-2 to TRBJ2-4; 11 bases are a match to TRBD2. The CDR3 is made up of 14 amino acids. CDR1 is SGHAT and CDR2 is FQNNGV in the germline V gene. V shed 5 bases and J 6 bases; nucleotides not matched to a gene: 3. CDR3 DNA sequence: TGTGCCAGCAGCGTCGGGACTAGCGGAAACATTCAGTACTTC. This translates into CASSVGTSGNIQYF.

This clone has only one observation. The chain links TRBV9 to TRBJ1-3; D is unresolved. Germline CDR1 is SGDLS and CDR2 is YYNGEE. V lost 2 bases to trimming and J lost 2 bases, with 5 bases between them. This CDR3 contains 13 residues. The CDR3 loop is CASSVRAGNTIYF. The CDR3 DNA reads TGTGCCAGCAGCGTGAGGGCTGGAAACACCATATATTTT.